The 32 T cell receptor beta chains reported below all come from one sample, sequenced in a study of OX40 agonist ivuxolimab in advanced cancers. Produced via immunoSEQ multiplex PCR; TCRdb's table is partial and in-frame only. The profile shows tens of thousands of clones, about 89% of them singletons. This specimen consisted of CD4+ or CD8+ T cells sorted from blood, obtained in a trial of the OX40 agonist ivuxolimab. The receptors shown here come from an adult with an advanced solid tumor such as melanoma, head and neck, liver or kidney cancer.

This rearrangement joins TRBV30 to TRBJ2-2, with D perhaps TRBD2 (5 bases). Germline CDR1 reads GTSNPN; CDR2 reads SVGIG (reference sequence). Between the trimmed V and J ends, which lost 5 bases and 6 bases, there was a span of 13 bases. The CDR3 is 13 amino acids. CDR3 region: CAWSTRDSGELFF. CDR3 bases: TGTGCCTGGTCCACTCGGGATTCCGGGGAGCTGTTTTTT. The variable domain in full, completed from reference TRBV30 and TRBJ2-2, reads SQTIHQWPATLVQPVGSPLSLECTVEGTSNPNLYWYRQAAGRGLQLLFYSVGIGQISSEVPQNLSASRPQDRQFILSSKKLLLSDSGFYLCAWSTRDSGELFFGEGSRLTVL.

The DNA for the CDR3 is TGTGCCAGCAGTGAATGGGACAGGTTCATCAACAAAAACATTCAGTACTTC. It encodes CASSEWDRFINKNIQYF. The chain has TRBV6-1 and TRBJ2-4; TRBD1 matches 8 bases. In germline, CDR1 is MNHNS, CDR2 SASEGT. This CDR3 contains 17 residues. Losses at the gene ends were 2 bases for V and 3 bases for J; bases not matched to a gene: 9.

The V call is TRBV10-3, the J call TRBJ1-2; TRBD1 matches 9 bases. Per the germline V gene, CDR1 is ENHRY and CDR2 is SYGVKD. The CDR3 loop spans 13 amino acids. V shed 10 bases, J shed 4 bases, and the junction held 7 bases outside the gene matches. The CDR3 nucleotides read TGTGCCACCATGGGGACAGGGAGCTATGGCTACACCTTC. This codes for CATMGTGSYGYTF.

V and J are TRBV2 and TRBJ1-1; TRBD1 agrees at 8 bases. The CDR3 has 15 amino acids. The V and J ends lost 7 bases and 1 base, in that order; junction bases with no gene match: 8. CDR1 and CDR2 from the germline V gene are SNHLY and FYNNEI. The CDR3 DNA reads TGTGCCAGCACCGGACAGGGAAGTGGGAACACTGAAGCTTTCTTT. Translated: CASTGQGSGNTEAFF.

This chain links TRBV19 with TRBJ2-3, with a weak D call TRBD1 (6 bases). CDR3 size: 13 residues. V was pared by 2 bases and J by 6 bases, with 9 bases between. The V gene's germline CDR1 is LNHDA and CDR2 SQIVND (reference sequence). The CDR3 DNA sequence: TGTGCCAGTAGTATAACAGGGACCGATACGCAGTATTTT. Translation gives CASSITGTDTQYF.

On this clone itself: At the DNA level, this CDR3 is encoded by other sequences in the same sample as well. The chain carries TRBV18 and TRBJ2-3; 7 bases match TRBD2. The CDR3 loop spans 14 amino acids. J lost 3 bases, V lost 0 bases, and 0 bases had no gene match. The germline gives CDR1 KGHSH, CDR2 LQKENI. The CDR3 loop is CASSPPGGTDTQYF. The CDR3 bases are TGTGCCAGCTCACCACCGGGAGGGACAGATACGCAGTATTTT.

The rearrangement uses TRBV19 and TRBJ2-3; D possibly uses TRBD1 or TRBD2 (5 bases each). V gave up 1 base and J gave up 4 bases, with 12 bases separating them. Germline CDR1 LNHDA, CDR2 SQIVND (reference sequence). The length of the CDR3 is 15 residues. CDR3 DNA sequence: TGTGCCAGTAGTATAGCCCGAGTGGGACCAGATACGCAGTATTTT. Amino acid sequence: CASSIARVGPDTQYF.

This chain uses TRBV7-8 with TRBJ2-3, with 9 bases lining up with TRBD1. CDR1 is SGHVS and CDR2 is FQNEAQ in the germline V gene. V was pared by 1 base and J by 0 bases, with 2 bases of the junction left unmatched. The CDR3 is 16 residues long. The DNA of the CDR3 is TGTGCCAGCAGCTTAGGGACAGGGGCGAGCACAGATACGCAGTATTTT. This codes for CASSLGTGASTDTQYF.

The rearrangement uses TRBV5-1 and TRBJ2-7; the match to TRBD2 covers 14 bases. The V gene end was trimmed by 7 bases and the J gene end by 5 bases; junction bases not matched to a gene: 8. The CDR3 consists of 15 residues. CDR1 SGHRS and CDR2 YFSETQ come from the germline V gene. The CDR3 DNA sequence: TGCGCCAGCTCCTCCCGACTAGCGGGAGGGAACGAGCAGTACTTC. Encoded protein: CASSSRLAGGNEQYF.

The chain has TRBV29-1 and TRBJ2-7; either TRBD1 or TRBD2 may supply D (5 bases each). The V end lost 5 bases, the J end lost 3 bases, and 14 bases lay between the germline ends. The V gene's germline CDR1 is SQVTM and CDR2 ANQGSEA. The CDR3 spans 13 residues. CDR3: CSVHGTGLYEQYF. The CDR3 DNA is TGCAGCGTTCACGGGACGGGCCTCTACGAGCAGTACTTC.

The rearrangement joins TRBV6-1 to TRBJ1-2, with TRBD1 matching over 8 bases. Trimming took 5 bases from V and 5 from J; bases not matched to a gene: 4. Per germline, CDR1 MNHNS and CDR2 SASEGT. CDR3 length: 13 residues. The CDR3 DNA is TGTGCCAGCAGTACAGGGGGATTGTATGGCTACACCTTC. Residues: CASSTGGLYGYTF.

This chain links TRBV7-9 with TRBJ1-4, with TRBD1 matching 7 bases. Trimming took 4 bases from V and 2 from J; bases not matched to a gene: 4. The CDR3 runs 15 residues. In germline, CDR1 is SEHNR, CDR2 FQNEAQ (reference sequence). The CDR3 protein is CASSSQGGTNEKLFF. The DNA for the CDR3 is TGTGCCAGCAGCTCCCAGGGGGGGACTAATGAAAAACTGTTTTTT.

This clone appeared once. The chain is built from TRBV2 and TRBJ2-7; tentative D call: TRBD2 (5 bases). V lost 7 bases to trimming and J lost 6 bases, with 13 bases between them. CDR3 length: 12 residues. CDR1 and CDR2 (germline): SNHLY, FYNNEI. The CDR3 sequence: CASKGVGLEQYF. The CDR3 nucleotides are TGTGCCAGCAAGGGAGTTGGTCTCGAGCAGTACTTC. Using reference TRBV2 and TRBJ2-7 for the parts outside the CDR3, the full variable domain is EPEVTQTPSHQVTQMGQEVILRCVPISNHLYFYWYRQILGQKVEFLVSFYNNEISEKSEIFDDQFSVERPDGSNFTLKIRSTKLEDSAMYFCASKGVGLEQYFGPGTRLTVT.

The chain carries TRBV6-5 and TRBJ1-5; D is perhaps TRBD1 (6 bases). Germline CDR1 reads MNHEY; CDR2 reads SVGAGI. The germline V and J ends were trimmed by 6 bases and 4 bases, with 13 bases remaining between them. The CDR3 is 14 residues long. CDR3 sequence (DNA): TGTGCCAGCAGACAAAGAGGGGGGAATCAGCCCCAGCATTTT. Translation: CASRQRGGNQPQHF.

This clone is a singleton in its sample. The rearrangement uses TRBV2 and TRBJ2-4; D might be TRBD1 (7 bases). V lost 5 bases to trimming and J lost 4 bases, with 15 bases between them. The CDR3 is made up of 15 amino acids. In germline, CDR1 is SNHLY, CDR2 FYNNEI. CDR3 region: CASSPQSGGKNIQYF. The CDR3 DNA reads TGTGCCAGCAGTCCACAATCAGGGGGGAAAAACATTCAGTACTTC.

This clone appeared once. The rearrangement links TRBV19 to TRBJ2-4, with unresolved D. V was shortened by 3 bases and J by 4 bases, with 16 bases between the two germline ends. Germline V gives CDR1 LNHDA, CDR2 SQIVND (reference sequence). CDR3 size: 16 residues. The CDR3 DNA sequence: TGTGCCAGTAGTATCTCCCCCACGGGCCAGAAAAACATTCAGTACTTC. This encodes CASSISPTGQKNIQYF. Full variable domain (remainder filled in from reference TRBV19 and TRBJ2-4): DGGITQSPKYLFRKEGQNVTLSCEQNLNHDAMYWYRQDPGQGLRLIYYSQIVNDFQKGDIAEGYSVSREKKESFPLTVTSAQKNPTAFYLCASSISPTGQKNIQYFGAGTRLSVL.

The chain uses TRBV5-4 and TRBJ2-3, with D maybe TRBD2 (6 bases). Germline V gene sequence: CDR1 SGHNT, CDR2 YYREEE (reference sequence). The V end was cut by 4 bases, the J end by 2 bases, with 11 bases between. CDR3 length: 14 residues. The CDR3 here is CASSQRDFTDTQYF. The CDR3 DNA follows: TGTGCCAGCAGCCAGAGGGACTTCACAGATACGCAGTATTTT. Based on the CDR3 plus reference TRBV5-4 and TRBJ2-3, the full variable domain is ETGVTQSPTHLIKTRGQQVTLRCSSQSGHNTVSWYQQALGQGPQFIFQYYREEENGRGNFPPRFSGLQFPNYSSELNVNALELDDSALYLCASSQRDFTDTQYFGPGTRLTVL.

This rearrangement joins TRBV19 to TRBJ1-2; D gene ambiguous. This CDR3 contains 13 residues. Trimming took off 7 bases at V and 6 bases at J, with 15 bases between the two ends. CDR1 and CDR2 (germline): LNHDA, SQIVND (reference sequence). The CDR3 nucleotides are TGTGCCAGTACCCCCCTGGGAGGGCATGGCTACACCTTC. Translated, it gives CASTPLGGHGYTF.

The CDR3 here is CASSLESRGETQYF. For the CDR3, the DNA is TGTGCCAGCAGCTTGGAGTCCCGAGGGGAGACCCAGTACTTC. The V gene is TRBV5-4, the J gene TRBJ2-5; maybe TRBD2 (5 bases). This CDR3 region has 14 residues. V was pared by 0 bases and J by 5 bases, with 11 bases between. The V gene's germline CDR1 is SGHNT and CDR2 YYREEE (reference sequence).

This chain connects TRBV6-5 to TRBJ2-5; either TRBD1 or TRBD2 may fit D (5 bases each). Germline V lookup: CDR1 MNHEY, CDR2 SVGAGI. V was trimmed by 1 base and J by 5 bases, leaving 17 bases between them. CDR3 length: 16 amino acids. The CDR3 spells CASSYWAVTGGETQYF. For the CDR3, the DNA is TGTGCCAGCAGTTACTGGGCAGTCACAGGCGGGGAGACCCAGTACTTC.

The CDR3 here is CASSDGSGDNSPLHF. The CDR3 nucleotides read TGTGCCAGCAGCGATGGGTCAGGGGATAATTCACCCCTCCACTTT. The chain has TRBV9 and TRBJ1-6; perhaps TRBD1 as D (6 bases). From germline, CDR1 is SGDLS and CDR2 YYNGEE. V lost 3 bases to trimming and J lost 5 bases, with 12 bases between them. CDR3 length equals 15 residues.

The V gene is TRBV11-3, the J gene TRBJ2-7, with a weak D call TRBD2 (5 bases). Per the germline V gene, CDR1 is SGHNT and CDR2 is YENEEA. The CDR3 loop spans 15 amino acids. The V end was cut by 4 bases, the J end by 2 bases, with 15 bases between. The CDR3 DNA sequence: TGTGCCAGCAGCTCTCAGGACTCCAACACCTACGAGCAGTACTTC. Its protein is CASSSQDSNTYEQYF.

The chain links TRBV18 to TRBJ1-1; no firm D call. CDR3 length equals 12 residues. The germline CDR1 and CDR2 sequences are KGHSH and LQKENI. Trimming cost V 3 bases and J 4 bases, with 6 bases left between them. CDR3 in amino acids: CASSPLLTEAFF. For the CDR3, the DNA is TGTGCCAGCTCACCTCTACTCACTGAAGCTTTCTTT.

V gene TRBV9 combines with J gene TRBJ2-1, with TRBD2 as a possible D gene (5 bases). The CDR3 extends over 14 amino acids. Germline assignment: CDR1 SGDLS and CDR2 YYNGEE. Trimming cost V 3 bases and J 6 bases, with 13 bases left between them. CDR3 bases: TGTGCCAGCAGCGATCCACGGGGAAGCAATGAGCAGTTCTTC. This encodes CASSDPRGSNEQFF. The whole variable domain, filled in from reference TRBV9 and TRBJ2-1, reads DSGVTQTPKHLITATGQRVTLRCSPRSGDLSVYWYQQSLDQGLQFLIQYYNGEERAKGNILERFSAQQFPDLHSELNLSSLELGDSALYFCASSDPRGSNEQFFGPGTRLTVL.

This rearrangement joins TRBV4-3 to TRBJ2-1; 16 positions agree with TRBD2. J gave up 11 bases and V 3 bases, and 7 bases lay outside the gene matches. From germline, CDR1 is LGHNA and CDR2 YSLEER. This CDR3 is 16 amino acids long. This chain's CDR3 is CASSQSGTSGGGKQFF. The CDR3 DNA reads TGCGCCAGCAGCCAGTCAGGGACTAGCGGGGGGGGCAAGCAGTTCTTC.

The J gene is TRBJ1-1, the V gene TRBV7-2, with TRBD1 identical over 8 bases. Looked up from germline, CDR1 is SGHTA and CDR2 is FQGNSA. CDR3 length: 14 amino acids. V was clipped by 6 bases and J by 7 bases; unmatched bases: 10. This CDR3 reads CASRKQGEKNEAFF. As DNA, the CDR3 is TGTGCCAGCAGAAAACAGGGGGAAAAGAATGAAGCTTTCTTT.

CDR3 nucleotide sequence: TGCAGTGCTACCGGCGGGAGGGCCACGTATTTT. Protein product: CSATGGRATYF. The chain is built from TRBV20-1 and TRBJ2-3, with TRBD2 identical over 9 bases. The CDR3 is made up of 11 amino acids. Germline lookup yields CDR1 DFQATT and CDR2 SNEGSKA (reference sequence). V was clipped by 4 bases and J by 14 bases; unmatched bases: 7.

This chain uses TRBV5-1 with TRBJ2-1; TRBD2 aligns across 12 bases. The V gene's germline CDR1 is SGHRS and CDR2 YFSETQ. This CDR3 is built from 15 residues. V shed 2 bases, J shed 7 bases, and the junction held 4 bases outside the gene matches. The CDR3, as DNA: TGCGCCAGCAGCTTACCACTAGCGGGAGGAAATGAGCAGTTCTTC. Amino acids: CASSLPLAGGNEQFF. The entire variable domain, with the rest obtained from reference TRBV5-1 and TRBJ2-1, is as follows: KAGVTQTPRYLIKTRGQQVTLSCSPISGHRSVSWYQQTPGQGLQFLFEYFSETQRNKGNFPGRFSGRQFSNSRSEMNVSTLELGDSALYLCASSLPLAGGNEQFFGPGTRLTVL.

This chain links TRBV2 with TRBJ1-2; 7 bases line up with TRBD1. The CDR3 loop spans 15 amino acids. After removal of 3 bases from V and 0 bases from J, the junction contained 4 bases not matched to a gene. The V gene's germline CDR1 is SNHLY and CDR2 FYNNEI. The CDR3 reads CASSERQGANYGYTF. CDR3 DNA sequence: TGTGCCAGCAGTGAGAGACAGGGAGCTAACTATGGCTACACCTTC.

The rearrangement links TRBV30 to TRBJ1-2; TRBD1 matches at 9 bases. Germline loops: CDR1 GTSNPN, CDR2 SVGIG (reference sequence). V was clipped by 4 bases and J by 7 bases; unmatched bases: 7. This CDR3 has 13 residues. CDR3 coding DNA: TGTGCCTGGACCCCGGGACAGGGAGGTGGCTACACCTTC. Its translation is CAWTPGQGGGYTF.

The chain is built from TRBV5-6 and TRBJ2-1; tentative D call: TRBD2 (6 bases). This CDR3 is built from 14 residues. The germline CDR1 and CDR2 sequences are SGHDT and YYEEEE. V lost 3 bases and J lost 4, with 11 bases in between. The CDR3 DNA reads TGTGCCAGCAGCTCCGGGAGAGGGTACAATGAGCAGTTCTTC. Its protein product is CASSSGRGYNEQFF.

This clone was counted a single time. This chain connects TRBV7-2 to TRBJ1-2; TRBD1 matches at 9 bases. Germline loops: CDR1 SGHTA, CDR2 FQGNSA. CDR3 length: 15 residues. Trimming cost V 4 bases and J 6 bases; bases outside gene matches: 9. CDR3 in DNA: TGTGCCAGCAGCTCGGGACAGGGACTCTTAGATGGCTACACCTTC. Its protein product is CASSSGQGLLDGYTF.